These 2 T cell receptor beta chains originate from one sample sequenced in a study of CD8+ T cells in alopecia areata. The treatment: oral pan-JAK inhibitor, 5-10 mg twice daily. cDNA prepared by RNA extraction and subsequent reverse transcription served as the template for sequencing. Using immunoSEQ multiplex PCR, the repertoire was profiled, and TCRdb retains in-frame clones only, with some absent. The table includes 190,000 or so clones, 50% to 60% detected once. The material sequenced was CD4+ T cells sorted from blood, taken at week 4, from a patient treated with tofacitinib. The source is a human donor with alopecia areata.

This clone was picked up one time. The rearrangement joins TRBV6-4 to TRBJ1-2; 7 bases fit TRBD1. The germline V gene encodes CDR1 MRHNA and CDR2 SNTAGT. There are 13 residues in the CDR3. Trimming removed 6 bases from V and 7 bases from J; junction bases left unmatched: 8. The CDR3 spells CASRPTGTGGYTF. The CDR3 nucleotides are TGTGCCAGCAGACCGACAGGGACGGGTGGCTACACCTTC.

The chain is built from TRBV11-2 and TRBJ2-2; the D gene is possibly TRBD2 (6 bases). There are 15 residues in the CDR3. The germline V gene encodes CDR1 SGHAT and CDR2 FQNNGV. V was clipped by 5 bases and J by 5 bases, with 15 bases between them. The CDR3 protein is CASSHLKGRTGELFF. The CDR3 DNA reads as TGTGCCAGCAGCCACCTCAAAGGGAGGACCGGGGAGCTGTTTTTT. The full variable domain, in which reference TRBV11-2 and TRBJ2-2 provide the parts outside the CDR3, is EAGVAQSPRYKIIEKRQSVAFWCNPISGHATLYWYQQILGQGPKLLIQFQNNGVVDDSQLPKDRFSAERLKGVDSTLKIQPAKLEDSAVYLCASSHLKGRTGELFFGEGSRLTVL.